The T cell receptor (beta chain) under discussion was sequenced for a study of monozygotic twins with inflammatory bowel disease. Remarks on this clonotype: Its antigen remains unidentified.

With eight separate reactions per sample, the authors made cDNA. Two nested PCRs, run for roughly 15 and 9 cycles, were applied to TCRalpha and TCRbeta cDNA. TCRdb re-called the 5' RACE reads; one entry per CDR3 protein, DNA not given. The repertoire table contains 400,000 to 500,000 distinct CDR3 sequences. General study findings and limits: No difference was seen in repertoire similarity between concordant and discordant twins, possibly from limited power. Clonotypes shared with others were fewer in IBD patients than in healthy twins, especially with disease activity.

This CDR3 has 16 residues. Germline CDR1 reads ENHRY; CDR2 reads SYGVKD. The TCR was taken from a human donor with ulcerative colitis or Crohn's disease, or a healthy co-twin of an affected twin (not recorded which). Sequenced input: blood. V is TRBV10-3 and J is TRBJ2-5; the D gene TCRdb calls, TRBD2, cannot be checked with no DNA. The CDR3 is CAISEGLSSVGETQYF.